This TCR beta chain was sequenced for a study of T cells in Graves' hyperthyroidism and ophthalmopathy. Overall study results and limits: Ophthalmopathy, as predicted by the model, came a median 6.5 months after the prediction. The blood repertoire included most of the expanded thyroid clonotypes above 0.001.

TCR beta CDR3 sequences were amplified from RNA transcripts. HTBI primers were used for first-round RT-PCR of the TCR CDR3. Via MiXCR, TCRdb re-called the multiplex PCR reads, giving one row per CDR3 protein. The table lists 300,000 to 450,000 distinct CDR3 sequences, approximately 15% of them singletons. This clonotype came up many times. Its antigen remains unknown. From more than 9 ml of fresh peripheral blood, PBMCs were isolated. Germline CDR1 and CDR2: MGHRA and YSYEKL. Trimming shortened V by 1 base and J by 6 bases, and 5 bases separated the two germline ends. The CDR3 is 12 amino acids. The chain is built from TRBV4-1 and TRBJ2-3, with TRBD2 as a possible D gene (5 bases). Sequencing used blood. The source is a woman in her twenties or thirties with Graves' ophthalmopathy. The CDR3 region has the DNA TGCGCCAGCAGCCAAGCGGGGGATACGCAGTATTTT. Translating it yields CASSQAGDTQYF.